This TCR beta chain was recovered during a study of Ad26.COV2.S vaccination and SARS-CoV-2 variants. Generated by immunoSEQ multiplex PCR, the TCRdb table keeps only in-frame clones and is missing some. The table records about 440,000 clones, 87% of them present only once. There are a few counts of this clone. Described treatment: over 15 received Ad26.COV2.S at low or high dose, single or two shots; a few received placebo; per-sample allocation not given. Sampling was done on day 63 after the first vaccine or placebo injection. V was clipped by 6 bases and J by 3 bases, with 9 bases between them. This CDR3 has 13 residues. Germline V CDR1 and CDR2: MDHEN, SYDVKM.

This material consisted of peripheral blood, taken in a trial of Ad26.COV2.S vaccine versus placebo. The TCR comes from a person aged 18-65 years who received the Ad26.COV2.S COVID-19 vaccine or a placebo. V is TRBV28 and J is TRBJ1-5, with a weak D call TRBD1 (6 bases). The DNA for the CDR3 is TGTGCCAGCAGCGGACAGTTCAATCAGCCCCAGCATTTT. Its translation is CASSGQFNQPQHF. Full variable domain (remainder filled in from reference TRBV28 and TRBJ1-5): DVKVTQSSRYLVKRTGEKVFLECVQDMDHENMFWYRQDPGLGLRLIYFSYDVKMKEKGDIPEGYSVSREKKERFSLILESASTNQTSMYLCASSGQFNQPQHFGDGTRLSIL.